These 8 T cell receptor beta chains were all obtained from the same sample, sequenced in a study of cytomegalovirus exposure and HLA in healthy donors. This PCR relied on a set of 60 Vbeta primers and 13 Jbeta primers. Libraries were prepared by immunoSEQ multiplex PCR; TCRdb keeps only in-frame clonotypes and omits some of them. Among roughly 180,000 clones, over 75% were seen once, and the ten largest hold about 9.3%. The sequenced material came from PBMCs. The source is a man younger than 35 in good health and CMV-seropositive.

The J gene is TRBJ2-7, the V gene TRBV5-4, with D perhaps matching TRBD1 (5 bases). This CDR3 contains 14 residues. The V end lost 0 bases, the J end lost 12 bases, and 19 bases lay between the germline ends. Germline lookup yields CDR1 SGHNT and CDR2 YYREEE (reference sequence). The CDR3 DNA is TGTGCCAGCAGCTTGGCAGGGTCAGCTGAATTTAGGTACTTC. Translation: CASSLAGSAEFRYF. Filled out from reference TRBV5-4 and TRBJ2-7, the complete variable domain reads ETGVTQSPTHLIKTRGQQVTLRCSSQSGHNTVSWYQQALGQGPQFIFQYYREEENGRGNFPPRFSGLQFPNYSSELNVNALELDDSALYLCASSLAGSAEFRYFGPGTRLTVT.

The rearrangement links TRBV19 to TRBJ2-1; 9 positions agree with TRBD1. Germline CDR1 reads LNHDA; CDR2 reads SQIVND (reference sequence). The trim removed 6 bases at V and 2 bases at J, leaving 5 bases unmatched. CDR3 size: 15 residues. The CDR3: CASSWGQGTYNEQFF. The DNA for the CDR3 is TGTGCCAGTAGCTGGGGACAGGGAACCTACAATGAGCAGTTCTTC.

This CDR3 is CASRTGINEQYF. DNA of the CDR3: TGTGCCAGCAGGACAGGGATCAACGAGCAGTACTTC. This chain links TRBV6-6 with TRBJ2-7; 7 bases match TRBD1. The CDR3 is 12 residues long. From germline, CDR1 is MNHNY and CDR2 SVGAGI (reference sequence). With 6 bases clipped from V and 5 bases from J, the junction kept 4 bases outside the gene matches.

This clone was picked up one time. The rearrangement uses TRBV2 and TRBJ2-7; D might be TRBD1 (6 bases). This CDR3 is 12 amino acids long. The germline V gene encodes CDR1 SNHLY and CDR2 FYNNEI. V was trimmed by 10 bases and J by 2 bases, leaving 12 bases between them. The CDR3 DNA reads TGTGCCACCCGGAAGGGGGCCTACGAGCAGTACTTC. Translated, it gives CATRKGAYEQYF. Full variable domain (missing parts from reference TRBV2 and TRBJ2-7): EPEVTQTPSHQVTQMGQEVILRCVPISNHLYFYWYRQILGQKVEFLVSFYNNEISEKSEIFDDQFSVERPDGSNFTLKIRSTKLEDSAMYFCATRKGAYEQYFGPGTRLTVT.

In its sample, this clone was seen once. Compared with germline, one end of the junction differs, possibly owing to a read error. The gene calls are TRBV7-9 and TRBJ2-1; D is unresolved. Germline CDR1 is SEHNR and CDR2 is FQNEAQ (reference sequence). This CDR3 comprises 11 residues. The CDR3 reads CSSSPSHEQFF. The CDR3 DNA is TGTTCCAGCAGCCCGTCCCATGAGCAGTTCTTC.

V gene TRBV13 combines with J gene TRBJ2-3, with TRBD1 matching 9 bases. The CDR3 contains 17 residues. J gave up 6 bases and V 4 bases, and 14 bases lay outside the gene matches. Germline V gene data show CDR1 as PRHDT and CDR2 as FYEKMQ (reference sequence). CDR3 nucleotide sequence: TGTGCCAGCAGCTGGGGGGGGGCCGGGACAGGGAGGGATACGCAGTATTTT. It specifies CASSWGGAGTGRDTQYF.

The V call is TRBV6-5, the J call TRBJ2-2, with no clear D. The CDR3 totals 15 residues. CDR1 and CDR2 (germline): MNHEY, SVGAGI. The V end was cut by 4 bases, the J end by 6 bases, with 15 bases between. Here the CDR3 DNA reads TGTGCCAGCAGTTTTGGCGGAGTAGGAGCCGGGGAGCTGTTTTTT. Translating it yields CASSFGGVGAGELFF.

The chain recombines TRBV27 with TRBJ1-4, with D perhaps TRBD1 (6 bases). The CDR3 runs 15 residues. The germline V gene encodes CDR1 MNHEY and CDR2 SMNVEV (reference sequence). V lost 5 bases, J lost 5 bases, and 15 bases lay in between. CDR3 DNA: TGTGCCAGCAGTGGTCTAGGGACACGGAATGAAAAACTGTTTTTT. Translated, it gives CASSGLGTRNEKLFF.